This T cell receptor (beta chain) was retrieved from a study of tumor and adjacent non-tumor tissue in lung cancer. Germline V gene data show CDR1 as SGHAT and CDR2 as FQNNGV. The CDR3 extends over 16 amino acids. RNA was extracted from bulk tissue without any cell sorting. Distant lung tissue was collected more than 3 cm away from the tumor edge. TCRbeta libraries were built with three rounds of nested PCR, modified from ARM-PCR. TCRdb reprocessed the multiplex PCR reads with MiXCR, giving one entry per CDR3 protein. The sample shows almost 75,000 distinct CDR3 sequences, roughly 75% of them seen only once. Findings of the study overall: In normal lung, the top 100 clones were significantly more dominant than in tumor. Significantly higher TCR diversity was found in tumor than normal lung.

About this clonotype itself: What it binds is unknown. One end of the junction varies from germline; a read error may be responsible.

The clonotype originates from a woman aged 45 to 65 with non-small cell lung cancer. The sequenced material came from distant non-tumor lung tissue. The V call is TRBV11-2, the J call TRBJ2-7; no clear D gene. DNA for the CDR3: TGTGCCAGCAGCCCACTTGTGGGTGGAAGCTCCTATGAGCAGTACTTC. It translates to CASSPLVGGSSYEQYF.